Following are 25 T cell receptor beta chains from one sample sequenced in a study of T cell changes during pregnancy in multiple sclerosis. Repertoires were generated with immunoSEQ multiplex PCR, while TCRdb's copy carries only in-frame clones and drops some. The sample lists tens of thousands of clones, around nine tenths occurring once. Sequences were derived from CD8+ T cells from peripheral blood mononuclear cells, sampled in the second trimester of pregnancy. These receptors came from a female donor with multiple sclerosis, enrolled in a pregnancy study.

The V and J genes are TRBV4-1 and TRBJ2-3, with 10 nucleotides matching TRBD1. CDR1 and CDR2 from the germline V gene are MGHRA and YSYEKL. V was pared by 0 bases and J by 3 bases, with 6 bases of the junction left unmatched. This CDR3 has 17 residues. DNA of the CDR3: TGCGCCAGCAGCCAAGAGTGGGGGGACAGGGGAACAGATACGCAGTATTTT. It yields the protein CASSQEWGDRGTDTQYF.

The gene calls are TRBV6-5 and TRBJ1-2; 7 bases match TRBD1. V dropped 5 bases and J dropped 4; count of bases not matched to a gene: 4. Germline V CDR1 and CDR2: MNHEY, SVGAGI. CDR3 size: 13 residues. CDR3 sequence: CASSPTGSYGYTF. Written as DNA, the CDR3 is TGTGCCAGCAGTCCGACAGGGTCCTATGGCTACACCTTC.

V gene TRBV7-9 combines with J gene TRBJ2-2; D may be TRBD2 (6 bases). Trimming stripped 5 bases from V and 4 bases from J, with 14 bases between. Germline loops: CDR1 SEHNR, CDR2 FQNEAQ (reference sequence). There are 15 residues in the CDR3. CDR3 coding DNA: TGTGCCAGCAGCCCCCCCGCAGCGGGCACCGGGGAGCTGTTTTTT. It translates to CASSPPAAGTGELFF.

The CDR3 DNA follows: TGTGCCAGCAGCTCCCTTTACAATGAGCAGTTCTTC. Its translation: CASSSLYNEQFF. The V gene is TRBV7-9, the J gene TRBJ2-1; no clear D gene. Germline V gene data show CDR1 as SEHNR and CDR2 as FQNEAQ (reference sequence). CDR3 length: 12 amino acids. V lost 4 bases and J lost 4, with 5 bases in between.

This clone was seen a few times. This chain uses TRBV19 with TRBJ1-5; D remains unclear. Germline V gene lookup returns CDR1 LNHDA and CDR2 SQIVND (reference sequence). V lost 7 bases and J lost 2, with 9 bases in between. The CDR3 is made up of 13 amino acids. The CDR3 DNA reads TGTGCCAGTACCTCTCTTGGCAATCAGCCCCAGCATTTT. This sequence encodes CASTSLGNQPQHF.

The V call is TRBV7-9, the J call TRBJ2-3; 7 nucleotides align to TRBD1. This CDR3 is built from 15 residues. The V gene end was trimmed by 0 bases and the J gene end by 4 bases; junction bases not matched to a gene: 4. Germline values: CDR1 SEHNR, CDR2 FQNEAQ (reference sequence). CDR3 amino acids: CASSLALTGADTQYF. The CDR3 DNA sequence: TGTGCCAGCAGCTTAGCGCTTACAGGGGCAGATACGCAGTATTTT.

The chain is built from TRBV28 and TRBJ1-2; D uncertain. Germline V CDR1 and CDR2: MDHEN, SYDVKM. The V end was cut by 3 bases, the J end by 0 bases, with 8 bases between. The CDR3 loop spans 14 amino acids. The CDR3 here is CASSFQFSNYGYTF. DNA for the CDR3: TGTGCCAGCAGTTTCCAGTTCTCTAACTATGGCTACACCTTC.

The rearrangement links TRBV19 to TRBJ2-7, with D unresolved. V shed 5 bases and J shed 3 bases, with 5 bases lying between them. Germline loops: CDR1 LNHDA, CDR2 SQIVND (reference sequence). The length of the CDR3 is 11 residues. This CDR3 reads CASSPGYEQYF. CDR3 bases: TGTGCCAGTAGTCCCGGCTACGAGCAGTACTTC.

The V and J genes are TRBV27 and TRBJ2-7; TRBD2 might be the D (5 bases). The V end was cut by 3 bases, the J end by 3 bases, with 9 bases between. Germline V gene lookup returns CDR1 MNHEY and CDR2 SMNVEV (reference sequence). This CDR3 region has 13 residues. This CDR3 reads CASSLEADYEQYF. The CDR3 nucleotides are TGTGCCAGCAGTTTGGAGGCAGACTACGAGCAGTACTTC.

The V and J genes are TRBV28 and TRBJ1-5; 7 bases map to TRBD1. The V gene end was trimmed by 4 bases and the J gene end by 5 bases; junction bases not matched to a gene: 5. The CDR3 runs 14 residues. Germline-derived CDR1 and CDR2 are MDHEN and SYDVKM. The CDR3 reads CASSSGTAYQPQHF. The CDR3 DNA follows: TGTGCCAGCAGTTCCGGGACAGCTTATCAGCCCCAGCATTTT.

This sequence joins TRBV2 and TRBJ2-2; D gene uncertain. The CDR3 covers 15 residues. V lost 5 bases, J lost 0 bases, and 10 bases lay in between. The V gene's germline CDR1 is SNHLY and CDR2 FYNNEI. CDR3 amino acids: CASSQPDSNTGELFF. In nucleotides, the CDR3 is TGTGCCAGCAGTCAACCCGACTCGAACACCGGGGAGCTGTTTTTT.

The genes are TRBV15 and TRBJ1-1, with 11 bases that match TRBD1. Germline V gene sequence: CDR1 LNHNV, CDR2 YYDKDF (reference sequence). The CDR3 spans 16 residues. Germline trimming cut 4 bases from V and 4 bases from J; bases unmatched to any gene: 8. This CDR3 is CATSTGTGGYGTEAFF. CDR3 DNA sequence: TGTGCCACCAGCACAGGGACAGGGGGGTACGGCACTGAAGCTTTCTTT. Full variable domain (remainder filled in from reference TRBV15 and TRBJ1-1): DAMVIQNPRYQVTQFGKPVTLSCSQTLNHNVMYWYQQKSSQAPKLLFHYYDKDFNNEADTPDNFQSRRPNTSFCFLDIRSPGLGDTAMYLCATSTGTGGYGTEAFFGQGTRLTVV.

CDR3 loop: CASSLAWEINTGELFF. CDR3 sequence (DNA): TGCGCCAGCAGCTTGGCGTGGGAGATTAACACCGGGGAGCTGTTTTTT. This sequence joins TRBV5-1 and TRBJ2-2; maybe TRBD2 (5 bases). V was shortened by 0 bases and J by 2 bases, with 11 bases between the two germline ends. The CDR3 is 16 residues long. Germline CDR1 is SGHRS and CDR2 is YFSETQ. The full variable domain, with the rest looked up from reference TRBV5-1 and TRBJ2-2, is KAGVTQTPRYLIKTRGQQVTLSCSPISGHRSVSWYQQTPGQGLQFLFEYFSETQRNKGNFPGRFSGRQFSNSRSEMNVSTLELGDSALYLCASSLAWEINTGELFFGEGSRLTVL.

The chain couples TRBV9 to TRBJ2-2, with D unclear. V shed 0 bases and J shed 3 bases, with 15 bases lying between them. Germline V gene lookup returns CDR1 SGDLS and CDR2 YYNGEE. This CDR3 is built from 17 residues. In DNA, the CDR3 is TGTGCCAGCAGCGTAGGACATCGCACCCCGGACACCGGGGAGCTGTTTTTT. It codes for CASSVGHRTPDTGELFF.

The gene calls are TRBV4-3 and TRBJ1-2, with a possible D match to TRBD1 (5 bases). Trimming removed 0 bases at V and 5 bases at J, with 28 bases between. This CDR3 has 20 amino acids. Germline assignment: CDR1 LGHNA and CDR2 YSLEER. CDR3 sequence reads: CASSQDADIQYSYIGYGYTF. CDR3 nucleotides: TGCGCCAGCAGCCAAGACGCGGACATCCAATACTCCTATATCGGATATGGCTACACCTTC.

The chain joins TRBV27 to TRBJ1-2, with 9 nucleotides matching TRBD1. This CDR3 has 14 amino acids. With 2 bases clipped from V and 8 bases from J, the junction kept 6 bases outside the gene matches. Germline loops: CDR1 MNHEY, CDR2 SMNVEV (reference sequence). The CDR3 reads CASSLDRGSRGYTF. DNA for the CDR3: TGTGCCAGCAGTTTAGACAGGGGGTCTAGGGGCTACACCTTC.

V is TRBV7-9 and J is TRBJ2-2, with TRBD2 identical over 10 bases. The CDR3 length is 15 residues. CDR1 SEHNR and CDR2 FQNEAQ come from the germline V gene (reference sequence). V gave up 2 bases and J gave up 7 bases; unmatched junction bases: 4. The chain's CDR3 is CASSLLAGAIGELFF. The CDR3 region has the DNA TGTGCCAGCAGCTTACTAGCGGGAGCGATCGGGGAGCTGTTTTTT.

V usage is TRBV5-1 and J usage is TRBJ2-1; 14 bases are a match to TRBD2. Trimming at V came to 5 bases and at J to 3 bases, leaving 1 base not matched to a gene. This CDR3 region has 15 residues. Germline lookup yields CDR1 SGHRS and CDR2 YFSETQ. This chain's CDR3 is CASRGLAGGYNEQFF. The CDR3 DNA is TGCGCCAGCAGAGGACTAGCGGGAGGCTACAATGAGCAGTTCTTC.

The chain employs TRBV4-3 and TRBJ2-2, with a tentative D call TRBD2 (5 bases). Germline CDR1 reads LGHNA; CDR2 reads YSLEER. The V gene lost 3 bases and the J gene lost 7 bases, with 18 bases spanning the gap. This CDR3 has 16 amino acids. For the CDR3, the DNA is TGCGCCAGCAGCCAGAACCCACAGCTCGGGGTCGGGGAGCTGTTTTTT. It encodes CASSQNPQLGVGELFF.

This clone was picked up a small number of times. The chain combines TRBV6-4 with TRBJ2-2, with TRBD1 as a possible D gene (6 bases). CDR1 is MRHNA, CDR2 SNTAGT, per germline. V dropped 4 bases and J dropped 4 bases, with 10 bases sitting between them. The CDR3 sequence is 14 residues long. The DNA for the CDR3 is TGTGCCAGCAGTGGGGGACAAGGCACCGGGGAGCTGTTTTTT. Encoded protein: CASSGGQGTGELFF.

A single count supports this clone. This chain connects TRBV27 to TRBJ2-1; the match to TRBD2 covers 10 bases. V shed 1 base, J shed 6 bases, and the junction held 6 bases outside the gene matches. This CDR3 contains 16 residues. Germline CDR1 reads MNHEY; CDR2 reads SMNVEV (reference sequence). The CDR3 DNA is TGTGCCAGCAGTTTATTTCAAGCGGGAGGGAGCAATGAGCAGTTCTTC. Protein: CASSLFQAGGSNEQFF.

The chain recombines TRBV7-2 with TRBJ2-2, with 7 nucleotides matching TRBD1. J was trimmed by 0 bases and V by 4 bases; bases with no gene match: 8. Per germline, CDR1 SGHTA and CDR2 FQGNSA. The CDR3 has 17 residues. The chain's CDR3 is CASSSPRDRPNTGELFF. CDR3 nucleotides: TGTGCCAGCAGCTCCCCCCGGGACAGACCGAACACCGGGGAGCTGTTTTTT.

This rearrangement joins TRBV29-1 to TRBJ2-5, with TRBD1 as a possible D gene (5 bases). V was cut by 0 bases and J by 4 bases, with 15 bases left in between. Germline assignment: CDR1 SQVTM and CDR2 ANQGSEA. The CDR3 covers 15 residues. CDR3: CSVEDHRPRAETQYF. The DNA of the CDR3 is TGCAGCGTTGAAGATCATCGGCCCAGGGCAGAGACCCAGTACTTC.

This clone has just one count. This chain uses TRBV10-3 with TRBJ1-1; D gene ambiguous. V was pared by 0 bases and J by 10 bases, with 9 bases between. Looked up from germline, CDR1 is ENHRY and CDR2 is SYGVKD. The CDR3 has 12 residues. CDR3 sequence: CAISESFLVAFF. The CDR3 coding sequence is TGTGCCATCAGTGAGTCGTTCCTTGTAGCTTTCTTT.

The CDR3 reads CAWSVGTGSGEQFF. The CDR3 coding sequence is TGTGCCTGGAGTGTCGGGACAGGATCTGGTGAGCAGTTCTTC. The rearrangement joins TRBV30 to TRBJ2-1; TRBD1 agrees at 8 bases. After removal of 0 bases from V and 9 bases from J, the junction contained 7 bases not matched to a gene. The V gene's germline CDR1 is GTSNPN and CDR2 SVGIG (reference sequence). The CDR3 totals 14 residues.